Listed here are 18 T cell receptor beta chains from one sample, sequenced in a study of a mutant IDH1 vaccine in newly diagnosed glioma. Method: immunoSEQ multiplex PCR; TCRdb's copy keeps in-frame clones and lacks some. The table includes some 57,000 clones, around four fifths detected once. No antigen has been identified for these receptors. The time point here: week 35, safety follow-up. Doses consisted of 300 ug of mutant IDH1 20-mer peptide each, paired with topical imiquimod. Sample: PBMCs, taken from a glioma patient whose treatment included an IDH1 peptide vaccine. All receptors come from a woman aged 18-29 years with glioma.

The chain links TRBV5-1 to TRBJ2-1, with D unresolved. Germline-derived CDR1 and CDR2 are SGHRS and YFSETQ. V lost 7 bases to trimming and J lost 7 bases, with 12 bases between them. The CDR3 covers 12 residues. The CDR3 DNA is TGCGCCAGCGCATTGGCCGGGAATGAGCAGTTCTTC. Translation: CASALAGNEQFF.

This chain uses TRBV5-4 with TRBJ2-7; D gene uncertain. Looked up from germline, CDR1 is SGHNT and CDR2 is YYREEE (reference sequence). Trimming took 0 bases from V and 3 from J, leaving 4 bases between them. The CDR3 totals 12 residues. The CDR3: CASSLGLYEQYF. In DNA form, the CDR3 reads TGTGCCAGCAGCTTGGGGCTCTACGAGCAGTACTTC.

The chain is built from TRBV5-5 and TRBJ2-7; tentative D call: TRBD2 (7 bases). Trimming took 0 bases from V and 0 from J, leaving 10 bases between them. Per the germline V gene, CDR1 is SGHKS and CDR2 is YYEKEE (reference sequence). The CDR3 is 15 amino acids. The CDR3 spells CASSLAGGLSYEQYF. DNA of the CDR3: TGTGCCAGCAGCTTGGCCGGGGGGCTCTCCTACGAGCAGTACTTC.

V gene TRBV2 combines with J gene TRBJ2-1; no clear D gene. The germline V gene encodes CDR1 SNHLY and CDR2 FYNNEI. The CDR3 is made up of 16 amino acids. V shed 7 bases and J shed 1 base, with 17 bases lying between them. CDR3 in amino acids: CASTISVLRSYNEQFF. The CDR3, as DNA: TGTGCCAGCACCATCAGCGTTCTAAGGTCCTACAATGAGCAGTTCTTC.

The chain links TRBV4-3 to TRBJ2-7; 9 positions match TRBD1. Germline assignment: CDR1 LGHNA and CDR2 YSLEER. The CDR3 is 15 residues long. With V trimmed by 3 bases and J by 4 bases, 7 bases remained unmatched. In nucleotides, the CDR3 is TGCGCCAGCAGCCATTACAGGGGGCTAGAATACGAGCAGTACTTC. It codes for CASSHYRGLEYEQYF.

This chain connects TRBV6-5 to TRBJ2-1; a possible D gene is TRBD1 (6 bases). Germline V gives CDR1 MNHEY, CDR2 SVGAGI. This CDR3 is built from 16 residues. V gave up 0 bases and J gave up 7 bases, with 16 bases separating them. The CDR3 protein is CASSYSGGASVNEQFF. The CDR3 DNA sequence: TGTGCCAGCAGTTACTCTGGGGGCGCATCCGTGAATGAGCAGTTCTTC.

The chain is built from TRBV2 and TRBJ2-4; maybe TRBD1 (6 bases). V shed 2 bases and J shed 0 bases, with 17 bases lying between them. Germline V lookup: CDR1 SNHLY, CDR2 FYNNEI. CDR3 length: 18 amino acids. The CDR3 DNA follows: TGTGCCAGCAGTGAAACTCCGGGACATATACTAGCCAAAAACATTCAGTACTTC. Protein product: CASSETPGHILAKNIQYF.

The V call is TRBV7-9, the J call TRBJ2-1; TRBD1 matches at 7 bases. Germline assignment: CDR1 SEHNR and CDR2 FQNEAQ (reference sequence). Unmatched junction bases numbered 4, after V lost 0 bases and J lost 8 bases. The CDR3 runs to 14 residues. As DNA, the CDR3 is TGTGCCAGCAGCTTAGCGACAGGGATGGATGAGCAGTTCTTC. This gives the protein CASSLATGMDEQFF.

This sequence joins TRBV27 and TRBJ2-7; 7 positions agree with TRBD2. The junction had 14 bases not matched to a gene; V was cut back by 8 bases and J by 4 bases. Germline CDR1 reads MNHEY; CDR2 reads SMNVEV (reference sequence). The CDR3 consists of 15 residues. CDR3 protein: CASQSRTSPRYEQYF. The CDR3 DNA is TGTGCCAGCCAGAGCCGGACTAGTCCACGATACGAGCAGTACTTC.

This clone was found once. The rearrangement joins TRBV7-6 to TRBJ1-3; D gene ambiguous. Trimming removed 2 bases at V and 3 bases at J, with 11 bases between. This CDR3 is 15 amino acids long. CDR1 and CDR2 (germline): SGHVS, FNYEAQ. The CDR3 protein is CASSLYRRFGNTIYF. The DNA for the CDR3 is TGTGCCAGCAGCTTATATCGTAGGTTTGGAAACACCATATATTTT.

This chain connects TRBV4-1 to TRBJ1-1; D ambiguous. Germline V gene lookup returns CDR1 MGHRA and CDR2 YSYEKL. With 0 bases removed from V and 5 bases from J, the gap between germline ends came to 16 bases. The CDR3 has 16 amino acids. The CDR3 bases are TGCGCCAGCAGCCAAGATTCGAGCTGGGTTTTTACTGAAGCTTTCTTT. Residues: CASSQDSSWVFTEAFF.

The gene calls are TRBV6-1 and TRBJ2-7, with 9 positions matching TRBD2. Unmatched junction bases numbered 6, after V lost 2 bases and J lost 1 base. The germline V gene has CDR1 MNHNS and CDR2 SASEGT. The CDR3 is 16 amino acids. In DNA form, the CDR3 reads TGTGCCAGCAGTGAATATCAGCGGGAGGTTTCCTACGAGCAGTACTTC. This translates into CASSEYQREVSYEQYF.

The J gene is TRBJ2-1, the V gene TRBV19; D possibly matches TRBD1 or TRBD2 (6 bases each). In germline, CDR1 is LNHDA, CDR2 SQIVND (reference sequence). The CDR3 totals 16 residues. V was trimmed by 4 bases and J by 8 bases, leaving 21 bases between them. The CDR3 bases are TGTGCCAGTAGTACTCGACGGGTGGGGGGCAGGGATGAGCAGTTCTTC. Translation gives CASSTRRVGGRDEQFF.

The gene calls are TRBV5-4 and TRBJ1-4; D unresolved. V lost 2 bases, J lost 8 bases, and 10 bases lay in between. This CDR3 spans 13 amino acids. CDR1 and CDR2 from the germline V gene are SGHNT and YYREEE (reference sequence). CDR3 in DNA: TGTGCCAGCAGCTTTTTGACGGGGGAAAAACTGTTTTTT. The encoded protein is CASSFLTGEKLFF.

The genes are TRBV7-8 and TRBJ2-3; TRBD2 matches 12 bases. Germline V gives CDR1 SGHVS, CDR2 FQNEAQ. The CDR3 runs to 16 residues. V shed 5 bases, J shed 6 bases, and the junction held 9 bases outside the gene matches. CDR3 residues: CASSTLAGGPGDTQYF. The CDR3 nucleotides are TGTGCCAGCAGCACCCTAGCGGGAGGGCCTGGGGATACGCAGTATTTT.

This chain joins TRBV27 and TRBJ2-3; 7 nucleotides line up with TRBD1. Trimming took 6 bases from V and 1 from J; bases not matched to a gene: 4. Germline lookup yields CDR1 MNHEY and CDR2 SMNVEV (reference sequence). The CDR3 consists of 14 residues. The CDR3 DNA reads as TGTGCCAGCAGCTCCGACAGGGGCACAGATACGCAGTATTTT. It is translated as CASSSDRGTDTQYF.

The CDR3 region is CSVVTTRVLGEQYF. CDR3 nucleotides: TGCAGCGTTGTTACCACGAGGGTCCTCGGCGAGCAGTACTTC. The V and J genes are TRBV29-1 and TRBJ2-7, with D possibly TRBD2 on 5 matching bases. In germline, CDR1 is SQVTM, CDR2 ANQGSEA. Trimming shortened V by 4 bases and J by 6 bases, and 19 bases separated the two germline ends. The CDR3 is 14 amino acids.

The V gene is TRBV29-1, the J gene TRBJ1-1; D is possibly TRBD1 (5 bases). Germline V gene lookup returns CDR1 SQVTM and CDR2 ANQGSEA. Trimming pared 8 bases from V and 8 bases from J, leaving 18 bases between. The CDR3 is 12 amino acids. In nucleotides, the CDR3 is TGCAGCTCCTTGTATCGGTCAGGGGAAGCTTTCTTT. Its translation is CSSLYRSGEAFF.